This paragraph reports one TCR beta chain. The sample originates from a study of cytomegalovirus exposure and HLA in healthy donors. Vbeta (60) and Jbeta (13) primers were used in the PCR. Measured with immunoSEQ multiplex PCR; TCRdb has only the in-frame clones, and not every one. The sample carries approximately 130,000 clones, over 75% recorded once. The CDR3 is made up of 17 amino acids. The trim removed 0 bases at V and 8 bases at J, leaving 7 bases unmatched. CDR1 is SGHRS, CDR2 YFSETQ, per germline. This sequence originates from a woman between 18 and 29 years old in good health and CMV-seronegative. The sample taken for sequencing was PBMCs. This chain connects TRBV5-1 to TRBJ1-6, with TRBD1 matching over 11 bases. The CDR3 coding sequence is TGCGCCAGCAGCTTGGTGGGACAGGGGGACGTTGATTCACCCCTCCACTTT. It encodes CASSLVGQGDVDSPLHF.